Following are 6 T cell receptor beta chains from one sample sequenced in a study of post-analysis software for immune sequencing data. Their specific antigens are unknown. Overall study findings and caveats: TRBV5-6, TRBV5-1 and TRBV20-1 were among five TRBV segments more frequent in patients than controls.

TCR beta cDNA libraries had unique molecular identifiers. MiXCR, applied by TCRdb to the PCR reads, yields one record per CDR3 protein. The sample includes about 820,000 distinct CDR3 sequences, 53% of them seen just once. Material: blood. Receptors originate from a girl between 10 and 17 years old with multiple sclerosis.

The chain couples TRBV28 to TRBJ1-1; D unresolved. V lost 2 bases to trimming and J lost 0 bases, with 7 bases between them. CDR3 length: 14 amino acids. The V gene's germline CDR1 is MDHEN and CDR2 SYDVKM. The CDR3 sequence: CASSLNGLNTEAFF. DNA of the CDR3: TGTGCCAGCAGTTTAAATGGGCTGAACACTGAAGCTTTCTTT.

This chain links TRBV19 with TRBJ2-1, with 8 bases lining up with TRBD2. The J call may not be correct, given that the DNA end is closer to TRBJ2-7. The CDR3 spans 17 residues. Germline CDR1 is LNHDA and CDR2 is SQIVND (reference sequence). The CDR3 here is CASSNSGMGRSYNEQYF. The DNA of the CDR3 is TGTGCCAGTAGTAATAGCGGGATGGGTCGCTCCTACAATGAGCAGTACTTC.

This chain connects TRBV29-1 to TRBJ2-2; 9 positions agree with TRBD2. CDR3 length equals 16 residues. Germline V gene lookup returns CDR1 SQVTM and CDR2 ANQGSEA. Germline trimming cut 6 bases from V and 6 bases from J; bases unmatched to any gene: 14. The CDR3 loop reads CSVFLAGKLGAGELFF. Here the CDR3 DNA reads TGCAGCGTCTTTCTAGCGGGGAAGTTGGGGGCCGGGGAGCTGTTTTTT.

The V call is TRBV29-1, the J call TRBJ1-1; 7 bases match TRBD1. CDR1 and CDR2 from the germline V gene are SQVTM and ANQGSEA. This CDR3 is built from 13 residues. J was trimmed by 1 base and V by 5 bases; bases with no gene match: 4. This CDR3 reads CSVFRGENTEAFF. CDR3 nucleotides: TGCAGCGTTTTCAGGGGGGAGAACACTGAAGCTTTCTTT.

V usage is TRBV6-5 and J usage is TRBJ2-3, with no clear D. This CDR3 has 12 residues. The germline gives CDR1 MNHEY, CDR2 SVGAGI. V was shortened by 6 bases and J by 6 bases, with 10 bases between the two germline ends. CDR3 sequence reads: CASRPSSDTQYF. The CDR3 bases are TGTGCCAGCAGACCCTCCTCGGATACGCAGTATTTT.

A few counts support this clonotype. V is TRBV29-1 and J is TRBJ2-5; tentative D call: TRBD1 (5 bases). The CDR3 has 15 amino acids. Germline V lookup: CDR1 SQVTM, CDR2 ANQGSEA. Between the trimmed V and J ends, which lost 4 bases and 1 base, there was a span of 16 bases. For the CDR3, the DNA is TGCAGCGTTGTCACAGGCGCCGACCTCCAAGAGACCCAGTACTTC. This translates into CSVVTGADLQETQYF.